This TCR beta chain is from a study of cytomegalovirus exposure and HLA in healthy donors. Findings of the study overall: The study put under 200 TCR beta chains on its list as cytomegalovirus-associated. The study reported that TCR beta sequences accurately predicted HLA-A and HLA-B alleles in most subjects. Earlier analysis found most TCR beta V segments productive about 87% or about 30% of the time.

A multiplex PCR was run with 60 Vbeta primers and 13 Jbeta primers. The repertoire was sequenced with immunoSEQ multiplex PCR; TCRdb's copy has only in-frame clones and lacks some. The table has more than 95,000 clones, around 78% seen once. This CDR3 spans 15 amino acids. Germline CDR1 is SGHNT and CDR2 is YYREEE (reference sequence). V dropped 2 bases and J dropped 1 base, with 11 bases sitting between them. Comment on this clone: No antigen is known for it.

This sequence originates from a man in his forties in good health and CMV-seronegative. The chain is built from TRBV5-4 and TRBJ2-3; TRBD2 might be the D (6 bases). Material: PBMCs. CDR3 loop: CASSLGGVGTDTQYF. DNA for the CDR3: TGTGCCAGCAGCTTAGGCGGGGTGGGCACAGATACGCAGTATTTT.